A selection of T cell receptor beta chains follows, all from one sample in a study of T cell responses to AZD1222 COVID-19 vaccine. TCRdb's table, derived via immunoSEQ multiplex PCR, lists solely in-frame clones and lacks some. The data show tens of thousands of clones, 80% to 90% seen once. The sample was peripheral blood, taken 28 days after the second AZD1222 dose. The receptors shown here come from an adult who received the AZD1222 COVID-19 vaccine. Both conserved end residues are part of each CDR3. A D gene is named only where the DNA matches it firmly. Only some rows state a clone size, as once, few, many or a class for expanded clones.

v_call	d_call	j_call	clone_size	cdr3_aa	cdr3_nt
TRBV7-3	TRBD1	TRBJ2-6	-	CASSRRDRAAGANVLTF	TGTGCCAGCAGCCGCCGGGACAGGGCAGCTGGGGCCAACGTCCTGACTTTC
TRBV28	TRBD2	TRBJ2-7	-	CASSPLGAGVTYEQYF	TGTGCCAGCAGTCCCTTAGGAGCGGGAGTCACCTACGAGCAGTACTTC
TRBV2	TRBD1	TRBJ1-2	-	CASSDRTGALYGYTF	TGTGCCAGCAGTGACCGGACAGGAGCACTCTATGGCTACACCTTC
TRBV15	-	TRBJ1-4	-	CATSRDGAEGEKLFF	TGTGCCACCAGCAGAGATGGGGCAGAGGGTGAAAAACTGTTTTTT
TRBV11-3	-	TRBJ2-1	-	CASSLPGTPVRGYNEQFF	TGTGCCAGCAGCTTACCCGGGACTCCCGTGAGAGGCTACAATGAGCAGTTCTTC
TRBV28	-	TRBJ1-2	-	CATSGRGLSYGYTF	TGTGCCACTTCCGGGAGAGGCCTATCCTATGGCTACACCTTC
TRBV19	-	TRBJ1-1	-	CASSITDRDTEAFF	TGTGCCAGTAGTATAACAGATCGAGACACTGAAGCTTTCTTT
TRBV27	-	TRBJ1-6	-	CASSPTSPNSPLHF	TGTGCCAGCAGTCCGACAAGCCCCAATTCACCCCTCCACTTT
TRBV28	TRBD1	TRBJ1-2	-	CASRGQGNYGYTF	TGTGCCAGCAGGGGACAGGGGAACTATGGCTACACCTTC
TRBV19	-	TRBJ2-3	-	CASSGTSFQDTQYF	TGTGCCAGTAGTGGCACTAGTTTTCAAGATACGCAGTATTTT
TRBV5-1	TRBD2	TRBJ2-3	-	CASSRTSGRTTDTQYF	TGCGCCAGCAGCCGGACTAGCGGGAGGACTACAGATACGCAGTATTTT
TRBV21-1	-	TRBJ2-2	-	CASSKRTPGQLNTGELFF	TGTGCCAGCAGCAAACGCACTCCGGGACAGCTGAACACCGGGGAGCTGTTTTTT
TRBV6-5	-	TRBJ1-2	-	CASRAQGLYGYTF	TGTGCCAGCAGGGCACAGGGCCTCTATGGCTACACCTTC
TRBV7-3	-	TRBJ1-6	-	CASSLTSYNSPLHF	TGTGCCAGCAGCTTAACATCCTATAATTCACCCCTCCACTTT
TRBV11-2	TRBD2	TRBJ2-3	-	CASSSRGVRASGRTDTQYF	TGTGCCAGCAGCTCGAGGGGGGTGAGGGCTAGCGGGAGAACAGATACGCAGTATTTT
TRBV2	-	TRBJ2-7	-	CASSGAYEQYF	TGTGCCAGCAGTGGGGCTTACGAGCAGTACTTC
TRBV5-1	TRBD1	TRBJ1-2	-	CASSLGDRGQGYTF	TGCGCCAGCAGCTTGGGGGACAGGGGGCAAGGCTACACCTTC
TRBV5-8	TRBD1	TRBJ1-2	-	CASSPYRGPSYGYTF	TGTGCCAGCAGCCCTTACAGGGGCCCCTCCTATGGCTACACCTTC
TRBV6-9	-	TRBJ2-3	-	CASSWGGETLTQYF	TGTGCCAGCAGTTGGGGCGGGGAAACCCTTACGCAGTATTTT
TRBV28	-	TRBJ2-1	few	CASGGGRFYNEQFF	TGTGCCAGCGGAGGGGGACGATTCTACAATGAGCAGTTCTTC
TRBV12-5	-	TRBJ2-1	-	CASGSGLNEQFF	TGTGCTAGTGGTTCGGGGCTCAATGAGCAGTTCTTC
TRBV15	TRBD2	TRBJ2-3	-	CATKTGGYTDTQYF	TGTGCCACCAAGACGGGAGGGTACACAGATACGCAGTATTTT
TRBV18	-	TRBJ1-2	once	CASSPAGDYGYTF	TGTGCCAGCTCACCCGCGGGGGACTATGGCTACACCTTC
TRBV19	-	TRBJ1-1	-	CASSIRSRPEAFF	TGTGCCAGTAGTATCCGGAGCCGGCCTGAAGCTTTCTTT
TRBV25-1	TRBD1	TRBJ2-7	-	CASSPIPGQGASSYEQYF	TGTGCCAGCAGTCCAATCCCGGGACAGGGTGCGAGCTCCTACGAGCAGTACTTC
TRBV28	-	TRBJ1-2	-	CASSLSDSTGYTF	TGTGCCAGCAGTTTATCAGACAGTACCGGCTACACCTTC
TRBV7-9	-	TRBJ2-7	-	CASSPVRRGSYEQYF	TGTGCCAGCAGCCCTGTGAGACGGGGCTCCTACGAGCAGTACTTC
TRBV6-5	-	TRBJ1-1	-	CASTRTSNTEAFF	TGTGCCAGCACCAGGACATCGAACACTGAAGCTTTCTTT
TRBV19	-	TRBJ2-5	-	CASSISPSAQETQYF	TGTGCCAGTAGTATATCCCCTAGCGCACAAGAGACCCAGTACTTC
TRBV28	-	TRBJ1-5	-	CASSRTGFNQPQHF	TGTGCCAGCAGTCGTACGGGATTCAATCAGCCCCAGCATTTT
TRBV5-1	-	TRBJ2-2	-	CASSLTTGELFF	TGCGCCAGCAGCCTCACCACCGGGGAGCTGTTTTTT
TRBV28	-	TRBJ2-2	-	CASRQVRELFF	TGTGCCAGCAGACAAGTTCGGGAGCTGTTTTTT
TRBV12-3/TRBV12-4	-	TRBJ2-7	-	CASSPGSPYEQYF	TGTGCCAGCAGTCCCGGTTCCCCCTACGAGCAGTACTTC
TRBV28	TRBD1	TRBJ1-2	-	CASSYGTGSVGYTF	TGTGCCAGCAGTTATGGGACAGGGAGCGTTGGCTACACCTTC
TRBV7-8	-	TRBJ1-6	-	CASSSGTLRNSPLHF	TGTGCCAGCAGCTCCGGGACCCTCCGGAATTCACCCCTCCACTTT
TRBV7-6	TRBD1	TRBJ1-3	once	CASSWDRGNSGNTIYF	TGTGCCAGCAGCTGGGACAGGGGAAACTCTGGAAACACCATATATTTT
TRBV5-1	-	TRBJ2-7	-	CASSLASGPSYEQYF	TGCGCCAGCAGCTTGGCCTCTGGGCCTTCCTACGAGCAGTACTTC
TRBV19	TRBD1	TRBJ2-7	-	CASRGQGNEQYF	TGTGCCAGTAGGGGACAGGGTAACGAGCAGTACTTC
TRBV28	TRBD1	TRBJ1-4	-	CASRPTGGVGEKLFF	TGTGCCAGCAGGCCGACAGGGGGCGTGGGTGAAAAACTGTTTTTT
TRBV12-3/TRBV12-4	-	TRBJ2-1	-	CASSPLQYNEQFF	TGTGCCAGCAGCCCCCTTCAATACAATGAGCAGTTCTTC
TRBV2	TRBD1	TRBJ2-3	-	CASSEARTGRQYF	TGTGCCAGCAGTGAAGCCCGGACAGGGAGGCAGTATTTT
TRBV6-2/TRBV6-3	-	TRBJ1-5	-	CASSYSPDSNQPQHF	TGTGCCAGCAGTTACTCCCCGGATAGCAATCAGCCCCAGCATTTT
TRBV15	-	TRBJ2-1	once	CATSRDQSINVNARGEQFF	TGTGCCACCAGCAGAGATCAATCAATAAATGTCAATGCCCGGGGTGAGCAGTTCTTC
TRBV7-2	TRBD1	TRBJ1-5	-	CASSLEGTGNQPQHF	TGTGCCAGCAGCTTAGAGGGGACAGGCAATCAGCCCCAGCATTTT
TRBV7-8	-	TRBJ2-2	once	CASSLLGAGELFF	TGTGCCAGCAGCTTACTTGGGGCGGGGGAGCTGTTTTTT
TRBV27	-	TRBJ2-7	-	CASSLLGKIPPEQYF	TGTGCCAGCAGTTTACTGGGTAAAATACCCCCCGAGCAGTACTTC
TRBV18	-	TRBJ2-3	-	CASSRQGFTDTQYF	TGTGCCAGCTCACGACAAGGTTTCACAGATACGCAGTATTTT
TRBV2	-	TRBJ2-1	few	CASSIGVYSYNEQFF	TGTGCCAGCAGTATAGGAGTTTACTCCTACAATGAGCAGTTCTTC
TRBV18	-	TRBJ1-1	-	CASSPRVWDTEAFF	TGTGCCAGCTCACCACGAGTTTGGGACACTGAAGCTTTCTTT
TRBV11-2	TRBD1	TRBJ2-1	-	CASSLDRGSLNNEQFF	TGTGCCAGCAGCTTAGACAGGGGGAGTTTAAACAATGAGCAGTTCTTC
TRBV28	-	TRBJ1-5	-	CASRSGTQPQHF	TGTGCCAGCAGGTCAGGGACTCAGCCCCAGCATTTT
TRBV6-5	TRBD1	TRBJ1-1	-	CASSPPGQGNTEAFF	TGTGCCAGCAGTCCTCCGGGACAGGGGAACACTGAAGCTTTCTTT
TRBV19	TRBD1	TRBJ1-2	-	CASSNGLTGAYGYTF	TGTGCCAGTAGCAACGGACTAACAGGGGCCTATGGCTACACCTTC
TRBV29-1	TRBD2	TRBJ2-5	-	CSVEDGRKETQYF	TGCAGCGTTGAAGACGGGAGGAAGGAGACCCAGTACTTC
TRBV27	-	TRBJ2-7	-	CASSPVGALGEQYF	TGTGCCAGCAGCCCAGTCGGGGCGCTGGGCGAGCAGTACTTC
TRBV4-1	-	TRBJ2-5	-	CASSQPSESLRFEGETQYF	TGCGCCAGCAGCCAACCCTCGGAGTCCCTGAGATTCGAGGGAGAGACCCAGTACTTC
TRBV6-5	-	TRBJ1-1	-	CASTPGRANTEAFF	TGTGCCAGCACCCCCGGGAGGGCGAACACTGAAGCTTTCTTT
TRBV7-2	TRBD1	TRBJ2-1	-	CASSRDRGTYNEQFF	TGTGCCAGCAGCAGGGACAGGGGGACCTACAATGAGCAGTTCTTC
TRBV18	TRBD2	TRBJ2-6	once	CASSPGLAGGPDGANVLTF	TGTGCCAGCTCACCGGGACTAGCGGGAGGACCAGACGGGGCCAACGTCCTGACTTTC